Below, one T cell receptor (beta chain) is given with its context. The record originates from a study of blood T cell repertoires in COVID-19. Whole-study context: Sites across the United States, Italy and Spain contributed samples from acute and convalescent COVID-19. The analysed material was cDNA or gDNA that came from T cells, B-cell-depleted T cells, or PBMCs.

As originally analysed: Estimation of nucleated cell counts relied on the amplification of reference gene primers. Clones were sequenced by immunoSEQ multiplex PCR, and TCRdb holds only the in-frame ones, with some missing. V and J calls and clone size come straight from that table; D and trimming were deduced from the DNA. The data show roughly 130,000 clones, about three quarters seen once. The CDR3 extends over 15 amino acids. The V and J ends lost 3 bases and 3 bases, in that order; junction bases with no gene match: 6. Germline V gene lookup returns CDR1 SGHRS and CDR2 YFSETQ. Sample: peripheral blood. The sequence came from an elderly man with acute or convalescent COVID-19. The V gene is TRBV5-1, the J gene TRBJ2-7, with 10 bases identical to TRBD1. CDR3 region: CASSSTGGADYEQYF. CDR3 DNA sequence: TGCGCCAGCAGCTCGACAGGGGGCGCAGACTACGAGCAGTACTTC.